This T cell receptor (beta chain) was profiled in a study of blood T cell repertoires in COVID-19. Study background: The United States, Italy and Spain supplied acute and convalescent COVID-19 samples. PBMCs, B-cell-depleted T cells, or T cells were the source of the cDNA or gDNA that made up the material.

Trimming cost V 6 bases and J 6 bases; bases outside gene matches: 9. This CDR3 has 14 residues. Germline V gene lookup returns CDR1 SGHDN and CDR2 FVKESK. As handled by the study authors: Amplified reference gene primers provided the basis for estimating nucleated cell counts. Sequencing was performed with immunoSEQ multiplex PCR; in TCRdb, only in-frame clones are kept and a portion is missing. V, J and clone size derive from that table, while D and trimming were established from the DNA sequence. The data show about 200,000 clones, roughly 88% seen once. V usage is TRBV14 and J usage is TRBJ2-7; 9 bases map to TRBD1. This receptor was taken from a woman aged 35 to 49 who had recovered from COVID-19. Sequencing was performed on peripheral blood. CDR3 amino acids: CASRGTGLGGEQYF. The CDR3 nucleotides are TGTGCCAGCAGGGGGACAGGGCTCGGGGGCGAGCAGTACTTC.